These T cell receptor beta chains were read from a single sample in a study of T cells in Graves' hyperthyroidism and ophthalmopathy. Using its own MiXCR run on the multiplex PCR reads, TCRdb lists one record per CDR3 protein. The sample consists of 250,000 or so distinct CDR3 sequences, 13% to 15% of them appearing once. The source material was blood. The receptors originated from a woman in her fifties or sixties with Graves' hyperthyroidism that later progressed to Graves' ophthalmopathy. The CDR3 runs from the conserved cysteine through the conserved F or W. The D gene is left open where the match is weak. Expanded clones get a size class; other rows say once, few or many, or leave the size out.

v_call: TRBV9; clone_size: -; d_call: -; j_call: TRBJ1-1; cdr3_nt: TGTGCCAGCAGGGGAGTTACCGCTGAAGCTTTCTTT; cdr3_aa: CASRGVTAEAFF
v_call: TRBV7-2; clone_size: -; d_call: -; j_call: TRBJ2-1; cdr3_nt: TGTGCCAGCAGCCCAGCTAGAATAGGGCAGTTCTTC; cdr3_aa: CASSPARIGQFF
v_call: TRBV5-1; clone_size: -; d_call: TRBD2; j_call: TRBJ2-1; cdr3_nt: TGTGCCAGCAGCTTGGTTTCTAGCGGGAGAAATGAGCAGTTCTTC; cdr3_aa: CASSLVSSGRNEQFF
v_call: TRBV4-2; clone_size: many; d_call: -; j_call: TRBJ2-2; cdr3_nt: TGTGCCAGCAGCCGAAAGTCTGGCGGGGCCACCGGGGAGCTGTTTTTT; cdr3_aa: CASSRKSGGATGELFF
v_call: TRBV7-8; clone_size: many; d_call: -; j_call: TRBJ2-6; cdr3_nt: TGTGCCAGCAGCTTACGAGGGGAGAGGGCCAACGTCCTGACTTTC; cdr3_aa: CASSLRGERANVLTF
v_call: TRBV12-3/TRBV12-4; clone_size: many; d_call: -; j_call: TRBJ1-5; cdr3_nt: TGTGCCAGCAGTACAAACAGGGTTAGCAATCAGCCCCAGCATTTT; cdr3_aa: CASSTNRVSNQPQHF
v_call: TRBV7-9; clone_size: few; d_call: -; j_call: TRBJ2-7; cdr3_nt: TGTGCCAGCAGCTCAAGACAGATTCTAACCTACGAGCAGTACTTC; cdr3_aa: CASSSRQILTYEQYF
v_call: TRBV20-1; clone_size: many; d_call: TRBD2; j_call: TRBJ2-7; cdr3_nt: TGCAGTGCTAGAGATCAAACTAGCGGGACCCACGAGCAGTACTTC; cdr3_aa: CSARDQTSGTHEQYF
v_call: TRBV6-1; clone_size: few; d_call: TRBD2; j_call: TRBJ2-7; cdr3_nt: TGTGCCAGCGGATATAGCGGGCCGCCCTACGAGCAGTACTTC; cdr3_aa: CASGYSGPPYEQYF
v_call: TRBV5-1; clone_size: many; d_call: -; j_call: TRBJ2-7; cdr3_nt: TGCGCCAGCAGCTTGGAGGCCACCCCCTACGAGCAGTACTTC; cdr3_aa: CASSLEATPYEQYF
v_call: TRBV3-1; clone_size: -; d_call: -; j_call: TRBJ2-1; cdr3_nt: TGTGCCAGCAGCCCCGCCGGGACACCGGACAATGAGCAGTTCTTC; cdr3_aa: CASSPAGTPDNEQFF
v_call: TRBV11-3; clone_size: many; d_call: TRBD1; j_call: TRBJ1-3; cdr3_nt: TGTGCCAGCAGCTTATCAGGGGGCATCGCTGGAAACACCATATATTTT; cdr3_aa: CASSLSGGIAGNTIYF
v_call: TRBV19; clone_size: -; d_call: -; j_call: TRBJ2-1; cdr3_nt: TGTGCCAGTAGTAAGGGTATATCTGGTGGTGGTGAGCAGTTCTTC; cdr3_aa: CASSKGISGGGEQFF
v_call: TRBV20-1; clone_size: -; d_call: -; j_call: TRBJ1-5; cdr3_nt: TGCAGTGCTAGCCTGCAGGGTAGCAATCAGCCCCAGCATTTT; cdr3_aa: CSASLQGSNQPQHF
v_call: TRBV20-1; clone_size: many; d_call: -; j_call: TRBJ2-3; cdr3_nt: TGCAGTGCTAGAGATATTCCTATCAACACAGATACGCAGTATTTT; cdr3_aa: CSARDIPINTDTQYF
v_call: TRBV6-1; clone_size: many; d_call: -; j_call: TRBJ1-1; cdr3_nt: TGTGCCAGCCGCAGGGTGGATGGCACTGAAGCTTTCTTT; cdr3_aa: CASRRVDGTEAFF
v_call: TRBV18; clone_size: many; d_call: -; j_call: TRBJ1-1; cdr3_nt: TGTGCCAGCTCAGAAGGGATGAACACTGAAGCTTTCTTT; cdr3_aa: CASSEGMNTEAFF
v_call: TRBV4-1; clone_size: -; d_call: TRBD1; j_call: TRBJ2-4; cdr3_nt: TGCGCCAGCAGCCAAGAGGGACAGGGGGCAGGAATTCAGTACTTC; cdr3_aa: CASSQEGQGAGIQYF
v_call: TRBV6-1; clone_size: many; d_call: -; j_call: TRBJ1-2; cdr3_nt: TGTGCCAGCAGTTCGGTCAGGAGCTATGGCTACACCTTC; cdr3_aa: CASSSVRSYGYTF
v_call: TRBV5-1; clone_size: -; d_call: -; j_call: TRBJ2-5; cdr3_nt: TGCGCCAGCAGCTTGGCGACGAACCAAGAGACCCAGTACTTC; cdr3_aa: CASSLATNQETQYF
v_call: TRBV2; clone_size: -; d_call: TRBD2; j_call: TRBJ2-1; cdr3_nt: TGTGCCAGCAGAGGAACTAGCGGGGGCAATGAGCAGTTCTTC; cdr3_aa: CASRGTSGGNEQFF
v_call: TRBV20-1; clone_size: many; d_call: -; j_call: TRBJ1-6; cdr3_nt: TGCAGTGCCGGAGGGAATCGGTCACCCCTCCACTTT; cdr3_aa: CSAGGNRSPLHF
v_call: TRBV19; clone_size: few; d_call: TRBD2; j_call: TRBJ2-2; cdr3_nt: TGTGCCAGTAGTATCCTACAAAAGCGGGGGACCCCGGGAGTCGGGGAGCTGTTTTTT; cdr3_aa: CASSILQKRGTPGVGELFF
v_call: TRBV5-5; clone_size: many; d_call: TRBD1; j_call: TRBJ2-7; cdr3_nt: TGTGCCAGCAGCCGGGGACAGGGGGCCTACGAGCAGTACTTC; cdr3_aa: CASSRGQGAYEQYF
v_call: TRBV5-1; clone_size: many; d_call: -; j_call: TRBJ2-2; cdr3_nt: TGCGCCAGCAGCCAGACCTACTCCGGGGAGCTGTTTTTT; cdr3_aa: CASSQTYSGELFF
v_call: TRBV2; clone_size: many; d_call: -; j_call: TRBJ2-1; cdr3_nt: TGTGCCAGCAGTGAACTAAACGGGAGTGGTGAGCAGTTCTTC; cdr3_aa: CASSELNGSGEQFF
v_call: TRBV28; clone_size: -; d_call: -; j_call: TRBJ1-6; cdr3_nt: TGTGCCAGCAGCTCCGGGGCGCTAGCCAGCGTTTCACCCCTCCACTTT; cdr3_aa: CASSSGALASVSPLHF
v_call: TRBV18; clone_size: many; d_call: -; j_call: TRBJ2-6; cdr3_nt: TGTGCCAGCTCACCACCGTGGGGTATCGCCCTCTCTGGGGCCAACGTCCTGACTTTC; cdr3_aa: CASSPPWGIALSGANVLTF
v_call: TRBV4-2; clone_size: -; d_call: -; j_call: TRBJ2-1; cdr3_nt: TGTGCCAGCAGCCAACTGCAGGGTGGAGGGAATGAGCAGTTCTTC; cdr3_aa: CASSQLQGGGNEQFF
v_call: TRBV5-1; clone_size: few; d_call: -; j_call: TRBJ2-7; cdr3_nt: TGCGCCAGCAGCACGCCGGACTTCTACGGGCAGTACTTC; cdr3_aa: CASSTPDFYGQYF
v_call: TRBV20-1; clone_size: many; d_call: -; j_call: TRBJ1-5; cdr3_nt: TGCAGTGCTAGAGATCTGGACCGTGCTAGCAATCAGCCCCAGCATTTT; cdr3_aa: CSARDLDRASNQPQHF
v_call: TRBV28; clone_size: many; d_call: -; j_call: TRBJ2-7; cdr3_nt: TGTGCCAGCAGTTTCTCGGCCTACGAGCAGTACTTC; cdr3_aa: CASSFSAYEQYF
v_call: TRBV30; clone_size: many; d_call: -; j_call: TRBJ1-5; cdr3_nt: TGTGCCTGGGCCGGCCCCGGCGGGAATAGCAATCAGCCCCAGCATTTT; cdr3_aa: CAWAGPGGNSNQPQHF
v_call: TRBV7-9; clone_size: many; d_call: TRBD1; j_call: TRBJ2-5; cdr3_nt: TGTGCCAGCAGCTTAGTTGACAGGGGGCGCGAGGAGACCCAGTACTTC; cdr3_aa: CASSLVDRGREETQYF
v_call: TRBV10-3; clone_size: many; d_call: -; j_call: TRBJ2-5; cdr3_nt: TGTGCCATCAGTGAGTCGCAGGGGCTTAGGCCAGAGACCCAGTACTTC; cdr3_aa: CAISESQGLRPETQYF
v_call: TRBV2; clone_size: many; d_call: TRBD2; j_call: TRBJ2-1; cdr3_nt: TGTGCCAGCATTGGGACTAGCGCCGAGCAGTTCTTC; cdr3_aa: CASIGTSAEQFF
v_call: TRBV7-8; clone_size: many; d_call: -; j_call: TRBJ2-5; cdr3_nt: TGTGCCAGCACCTCAGGACGGATACAAGAGACCCAGTACTTC; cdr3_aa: CASTSGRIQETQYF